These T cell receptor beta chains were read from a single sample in a study of T cells in Graves' hyperthyroidism and ophthalmopathy. MiXCR, run by TCRdb on the multiplex PCR reads, gives a single entry per CDR3 protein. The table shows about 400,000 distinct CDR3 sequences, with less than 20% occurring only once. What was sequenced was blood. Source of these receptors: a woman between 18 and 29 years old with Graves' hyperthyroidism. The CDR3 runs from the conserved cysteine through the conserved F or W. D genes are given only for firm matches. Not all rows give a size; the values are once, few, many and, for expanded clones, a class.

TRBD2	many	TRBV5-1	TRBJ2-1	TGCGCCAGCAGTACATCGGGGGGGCGAAATGAGCAGTTCTTC	CASSTSGGRNEQFF
NA	few	TRBV6-5	TRBJ2-2	TGTGCCAGCAGTTACTCCGGGGTCACCGGGGAGCTGTTTTTT	CASSYSGVTGELFF
NA	many	TRBV9	TRBJ2-2	TGTGCCAGCAGCGTAGCTACGGGAGCAGACACCGGGGAGCTGTTTTTT	CASSVATGADTGELFF
TRBD2	many	TRBV28	TRBJ2-3	TGTGCCAGCAGTTCAATGGGGGGGGTGGATACGCAGTATTTT	CASSSMGGVDTQYF
NA	many	TRBV12-3/TRBV12-4	TRBJ2-7	TGTGCCAGCAGCCGCGGGGAAGTAAGCTCCTACGAGCAGTACTTC	CASSRGEVSSYEQYF
NA	NA	TRBV19	TRBJ1-1	TGTGCCAGTAGTCTGACGGGGGTCGCTGAAGCTTTCTTT	CASSLTGVAEAFF
NA	few	TRBV5-4	TRBJ1-4	TGTGCCAGCAGCTTGGCCCAGGGGATCCGTGAAAAACTGTTTTTT	CASSLAQGIREKLFF
NA	many	TRBV3-1	TRBJ1-6	TGTGCCAGCAGTCTCGCGAACAGGGTCGGAAATTCACCCCTCCACTTT	CASSLANRVGNSPLHF
NA	few	TRBV28	TRBJ2-7	TGTGCCAGCAGTCTCGGGATTTTGGCTGCCTACGAGCAGTACTTC	CASSLGILAAYEQYF
NA	NA	TRBV28	TRBJ2-1	TGTGCCAGCAGTTTCATCGGGCGTGAGCAGTTCTTC	CASSFIGREQFF
NA	NA	TRBV6-2/TRBV6-3	TRBJ1-5	TGTGCCAGCAGTCGGGGACGGAGGTTATATAGCAATCAGCCCCAGCATTTT	CASSRGRRLYSNQPQHF